These 28 T cell receptor beta chains came from one sample sequenced in a study of blood T cell repertoires in COVID-19. Some clones are missing from TCRdb's copy, which holds only in-frame ones; the method was immunoSEQ multiplex PCR. The sample has 50,000 to 65,000 clones, 75% to 90% seen once. The sequencing sample was made of peripheral blood. The receptors were sampled from a human donor in a cohort sampled during active COVID-19.

The chain carries TRBV29-1 and TRBJ1-1; D possibly corresponds to TRBD1 (5 bases). Germline-derived CDR1 and CDR2 are SQVTM and ANQGSEA. The V gene lost 4 bases and the J gene lost 2 bases, with 11 bases spanning the gap. The CDR3 is 13 residues long. CDR3 in DNA: TGCAGCGTTGTGGGGCAACCCAACACTGAAGCTTTCTTT. Its protein product is CSVVGQPNTEAFF.

The chain couples TRBV6-5 to TRBJ1-1, with TRBD1 identical over 9 bases. V was clipped by 5 bases and J by 4 bases; unmatched bases: 5. The CDR3 extends over 14 amino acids. Germline CDR1 reads MNHEY; CDR2 reads SVGAGI. The CDR3 loop reads CASSLGQGVTEAFF. Here the CDR3 DNA reads TGTGCCAGCAGTCTGGGACAGGGCGTCACTGAAGCTTTCTTT.

This chain joins TRBV4-1 and TRBJ1-4; 9 nucleotides match TRBD1. V shed 4 bases and J 0 bases; nucleotides not matched to a gene: 3. The CDR3 is made up of 16 amino acids. Germline V gene lookup returns CDR1 MGHRA and CDR2 YSYEKL. CDR3 sequence reads: CASSPRTGATNEKLFF. CDR3 nucleotides: TGCGCCAGCAGCCCGCGGACAGGGGCAACTAATGAAAAACTGTTTTTT.

V and J are TRBV5-4 and TRBJ1-5; weak D call: TRBD1 (5 bases). The V end was cut by 4 bases, the J end by 7 bases, with 12 bases between. Germline-derived CDR1 and CDR2 are SGHNT and YYREEE (reference sequence). The CDR3 length is 13 residues. Here the CDR3 DNA reads TGTGCCAGCAGCCTGGAGGGGTCCCAGCCCCAGCATTTT. Protein: CASSLEGSQPQHF.

The V call is TRBV7-2, the J call TRBJ2-3; perhaps TRBD1 as D (7 bases). The germline V gene encodes CDR1 SGHTA and CDR2 FQGNSA. Trimming removed 2 bases at V and 5 bases at J, with 11 bases between. The CDR3 contains 14 residues. CDR3 sequence: CASSLSRGVDTQYF. In DNA, the CDR3 is TGTGCCAGCAGCTTAAGCAGGGGGGTAGATACGCAGTATTTT.

This clone was observed a few times. V and J are TRBV7-2 and TRBJ1-1, with a weak D call TRBD1 (6 bases). CDR3 length: 12 amino acids. V was cut by 5 bases and J by 9 bases, with 13 bases left in between. Germline-derived CDR1 and CDR2 are SGHTA and FQGNSA. The CDR3 DNA is TGTGCCAGCAGCGTGGACAGCGCCCAAGCTTTCTTT. Amino acid sequence: CASSVDSAQAFF. Complete variable domain (other parts from reference TRBV7-2 and TRBJ1-1): GAGVSQSPSNKVTEKGKDVELRCDPISGHTALYWYRQSLGQGLEFLIYFQGNSAPDKSGLPSDRFSAERTGGSVSTLTIQRTQQEDSAVYLCASSVDSAQAFFGQGTRLTVV.

The V and J genes are TRBV18 and TRBJ2-1, with D perhaps matching TRBD2 (5 bases). V dropped 1 base and J dropped 0 bases, with 7 bases sitting between them. The CDR3 totals 15 residues. The germline CDR1 and CDR2 sequences are KGHSH and LQKENI. This CDR3 reads CASSPRGDSYNEQFF. For the CDR3, the DNA is TGTGCCAGCTCACCACGGGGAGACTCCTACAATGAGCAGTTCTTC.

The chain has TRBV7-9 and TRBJ2-7; 8 bases align to TRBD1. CDR1 is SEHNR, CDR2 FQNEAQ, per germline (reference sequence). Trimming removed 6 bases from V and 1 base from J; junction bases left unmatched: 8. The CDR3 consists of 15 residues. This chain's CDR3 is CASSLRTGISYEQYF. CDR3 coding DNA: TGTGCCAGCAGTCTCAGGACAGGGATATCCTACGAGCAGTACTTC.

The chain combines TRBV12-3 or TRBV12-4 with TRBJ1-6; possible D gene TRBD1, 6 bases. There are 13 residues in the CDR3. V was shortened by 6 bases and J by 8 bases, with 11 bases between the two germline ends. The CDR3 nucleotides are TGTGCCAGCAGCAGACCAGGGGATTCACCCCTCCACTTT. Translated, it gives CASSRPGDSPLHF.

This clone has just a few counts. The J gene is TRBJ2-3, the V gene TRBV14, with TRBD1 identical over 7 bases. The V gene end was trimmed by 0 bases and the J gene end by 4 bases; junction bases not matched to a gene: 4. Looked up from germline, CDR1 is SGHDN and CDR2 is FVKESK. This CDR3 has 15 amino acids. The CDR3 coding sequence is TGTGCCAGCAGCCAAGATTGGGACAGTGCAGATACGCAGTATTTT. This encodes CASSQDWDSADTQYF.

The rearrangement links TRBV4-1 to TRBJ2-1; 8 bases line up with TRBD2. Germline V gives CDR1 MGHRA, CDR2 YSYEKL. The CDR3 loop spans 16 amino acids. Unmatched junction bases numbered 7, after V lost 0 bases and J lost 6 bases. The CDR3 coding sequence is TGCGCCAGCAGCCAAGATACCACTAGCGGCCTCAATGAGCAGTTCTTC. This encodes CASSQDTTSGLNEQFF.

V usage is TRBV7-2 and J usage is TRBJ1-1; tentative D call: TRBD1 (5 bases). Trimming removed 1 base at V and 6 bases at J, with 15 bases between. The CDR3 totals 15 residues. Germline V gene data show CDR1 as SGHTA and CDR2 as FQGNSA. DNA for the CDR3: TGTGCCAGCAGCTTAGTTCCAGGGAGGGGAGCTGAAGCTTTCTTT. Translated, it gives CASSLVPGRGAEAFF.

The V and J genes are TRBV6-2 or TRBV6-3 and TRBJ1-1, with D hard to call. This CDR3 contains 16 residues. Germline V lookup: CDR1 MNHEY, CDR2 SVGEGT. V was shortened by 5 bases and J by 1 base, with 17 bases between the two germline ends. The CDR3 sequence: CASSEPGGRGNTEAFF. The CDR3 DNA reads TGTGCCAGCAGTGAGCCAGGCGGGAGAGGGAACACTGAAGCTTTCTTT.

V is TRBV7-2 and J is TRBJ2-4, with D possibly being TRBD2 (8 bases). The CDR3 totals 15 residues. V gave up 8 bases and J gave up 7 bases, with 21 bases separating them. Germline V lookup: CDR1 SGHTA, CDR2 FQGNSA. CDR3 protein: CASGSGGGEGNIQYF. CDR3 coding DNA: TGTGCCAGCGGCTCGGGAGGGGGCGAAGGGAACATTCAGTACTTC. The full variable domain, in which reference TRBV7-2 and TRBJ2-4 provide the parts outside the CDR3, is GAGVSQSPSNKVTEKGKDVELRCDPISGHTALYWYRQSLGQGLEFLIYFQGNSAPDKSGLPSDRFSAERTGGSVSTLTIQRTQQEDSAVYLCASGSGGGEGNIQYFGAGTRLSVL.

The chain links TRBV3-1 (or the pseudogene TRBV3-2) to TRBJ1-2, with 8 bases that match TRBD1. V trimming: 7 bases; J trimming: 4 bases; junction bases outside the gene matches: 5. From germline, CDR1 is LGHDT and CDR2 YNNKEL (reference sequence). The CDR3 has 13 amino acids. The CDR3 sequence is CASNIQGVYGYTF. In DNA, the CDR3 is TGTGCCAGCAACATACAGGGGGTCTATGGCTACACCTTC.

The chain joins TRBV2 to TRBJ2-5; D not certain. The CDR3 length is 11 residues. V was shortened by 7 bases and J by 5 bases, with 8 bases between the two germline ends. The germline CDR1 and CDR2 sequences are SNHLY and FYNNEI. The CDR3 region is CASKSGETQYF. CDR3 sequence (DNA): TGTGCCAGCAAATCGGGTGAGACCCAGTACTTC.

The chain couples TRBV5-4 to TRBJ2-1, with 13 positions matching TRBD2. The CDR3 covers 17 residues. The trim removed 4 bases at V and 5 bases at J, leaving 9 bases unmatched. Looked up from germline, CDR1 is SGHNT and CDR2 is YYREEE (reference sequence). The CDR3 is CASSPGTSGAPNNEQFF. CDR3 sequence (DNA): TGTGCCAGCAGCCCCGGGACTAGCGGGGCCCCTAACAATGAGCAGTTCTTC.

The chain employs TRBV5-1 and TRBJ2-1, with 7 bases lining up with TRBD1. V was clipped by 4 bases and J by 8 bases; unmatched bases: 6. Germline-derived CDR1 and CDR2 are SGHRS and YFSETQ. CDR3 length: 13 amino acids. CDR3 sequence (DNA): TGCGCCAGCAGCCCAGGGGGTCGGGATGAGCAGTTCTTC. Translation: CASSPGGRDEQFF.

In this sample, this clone turned up a few times. V usage is TRBV10-1 and J usage is TRBJ2-7; maybe TRBD1 (6 bases). CDR3 length equals 15 residues. V dropped 6 bases and J dropped 2 bases, with 17 bases sitting between them. The V gene's germline CDR1 is WNHNN and CDR2 SYGVQD (reference sequence). Here the CDR3 DNA reads TGCGCCAGCAGCAATCCGGGACATTCGACCTACGAGCAGTACTTC. Its translation is CASSNPGHSTYEQYF.

The chain is built from TRBV6-5 and TRBJ1-2; TRBD1 might be the D (6 bases). CDR1 is MNHEY, CDR2 SVGAGI, per germline. V was cut by 0 bases and J by 5 bases, with 10 bases left in between. The CDR3 is 14 residues long. CDR3 sequence reads: CASSYSQGFYGYTF. The CDR3 DNA is TGTGCCAGCAGTTACTCGCAGGGGTTTTATGGCTACACCTTC.

This rearrangement joins TRBV6-5 to TRBJ2-7; D is unresolved. Germline CDR1 reads MNHEY; CDR2 reads SVGAGI. The V end was cut by 0 bases, the J end by 6 bases, with 6 bases between. The CDR3 has 12 residues. CDR3 DNA: TGTGCCAGCAGTTACTCGACTGCCGAGCAGTACTTC. Translation: CASSYSTAEQYF.

Concerning this clone itself: An end of the junction differs from the germline gene, which may be a read error. This rearrangement joins TRBV3-1 (or the pseudogene TRBV3-2) to TRBJ2-3; D gene uncertain. Germline V gene sequence: CDR1 LGHDT, CDR2 YNNKEL (reference sequence). This CDR3 is built from 12 residues. The CDR3 bases are TGTGCCAGCAGCCAAGTTCGAGATGCGCAGTATTTT. Translating gives CASSQVRDAQYF.

The chain has TRBV19 and TRBJ1-6; 11 nucleotides line up with TRBD1. Trimming at V came to 7 bases and at J to 5 bases, leaving 1 base not matched to a gene. The germline V gene has CDR1 LNHDA and CDR2 SQIVND (reference sequence). CDR3 length equals 14 residues. Here the CDR3 DNA reads TGTGCCAGTACGGACAGGGGGCATAATTCACCCCTCCACTTT. This codes for CASTDRGHNSPLHF.

The chain uses TRBV24-1 and TRBJ2-3; D perhaps matches TRBD1 (6 bases). This CDR3 is built from 14 residues. Trimming stripped 4 bases from V and 1 base from J, with 8 bases between. Germline V CDR1 and CDR2: KGHDR, SFDVKD. CDR3 residues: CATSDRTGTDTQYF. The CDR3 coding sequence is TGTGCCACCAGTGACAGGACAGGCACAGATACGCAGTATTTT.

This chain links TRBV6-5 with TRBJ1-1; the D is unclear. The CDR3 spans 12 residues. Germline V gene data show CDR1 as MNHEY and CDR2 as SVGAGI. Trimming took off 4 bases at V and 5 bases at J, with 8 bases between the two ends. The CDR3 protein is CASSLERTEAFF. CDR3 bases: TGTGCCAGCAGTTTAGAGCGGACTGAAGCTTTCTTT.

The chain has TRBV19 and TRBJ1-5; 8 bases line up with TRBD1. The germline V gene encodes CDR1 LNHDA and CDR2 SQIVND (reference sequence). The CDR3 loop spans 14 amino acids. Unmatched junction bases numbered 1, after V lost 4 bases and J lost 2 bases. The CDR3 loop reads CASSTTGGNQPQHF. In nucleotides, the CDR3 is TGTGCCAGTAGTACGACAGGGGGCAATCAGCCCCAGCATTTT. The full variable domain, rest sourced from reference TRBV19 and TRBJ1-5, is DGGITQSPKYLFRKEGQNVTLSCEQNLNHDAMYWYRQDPGQGLRLIYYSQIVNDFQKGDIAEGYSVSREKKESFPLTVTSAQKNPTAFYLCASSTTGGNQPQHFGDGTRLSIL.

The rearrangement links TRBV19 to TRBJ1-1; 8 bases map to TRBD1. The V gene end was trimmed by 7 bases and the J gene end by 5 bases; junction bases not matched to a gene: 12. CDR1 is LNHDA and CDR2 is SQIVND in the germline V gene (reference sequence). This CDR3 has 15 amino acids. The CDR3 loop reads CASMGTGTLGTEAFF. CDR3 nucleotides: TGTGCCAGTATGGGGACAGGAACCTTGGGAACTGAAGCTTTCTTT.

The chain is built from TRBV4-1 and TRBJ1-1; D remains unclear. CDR3 length equals 15 residues. Trimming stripped 0 bases from V and 1 base from J, with 9 bases between. Germline CDR1 MGHRA, CDR2 YSYEKL. CDR3 sequence reads: CASSQDPGQNTEAFF. The CDR3 coding sequence is TGCGCCAGCAGCCAAGACCCAGGTCAGAACACTGAAGCTTTCTTT.